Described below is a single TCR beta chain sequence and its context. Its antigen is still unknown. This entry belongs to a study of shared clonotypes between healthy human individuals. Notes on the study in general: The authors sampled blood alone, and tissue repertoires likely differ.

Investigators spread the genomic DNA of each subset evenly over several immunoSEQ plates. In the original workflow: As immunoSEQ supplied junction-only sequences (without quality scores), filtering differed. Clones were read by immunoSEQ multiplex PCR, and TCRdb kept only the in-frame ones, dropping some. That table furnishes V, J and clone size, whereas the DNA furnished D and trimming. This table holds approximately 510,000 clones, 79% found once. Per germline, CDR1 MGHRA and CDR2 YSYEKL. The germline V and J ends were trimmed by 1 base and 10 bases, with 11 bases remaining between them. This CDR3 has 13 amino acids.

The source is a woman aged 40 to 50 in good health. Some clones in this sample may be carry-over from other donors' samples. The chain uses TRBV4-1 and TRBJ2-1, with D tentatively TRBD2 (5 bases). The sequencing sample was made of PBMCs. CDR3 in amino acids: CASSQAGGDEQFF. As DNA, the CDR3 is TGCGCCAGCAGCCAAGCCGGAGGCGACGAGCAGTTCTTC.